This T cell receptor beta chain was profiled in a study of long-term antiretroviral therapy in people with HIV. In the study overall: It was about a decade after the earliest samples that the 2015 immediate-ART recommendation appeared. Study-level points and caveats: Blood sampling spanned 2004 to 2017, possibly under older ART regimens. Investigators report no available data on ART adherence, viral resistance or therapy changes.

V gave up 5 bases and J gave up 6 bases; unmatched junction bases: 8. CDR1 and CDR2 from the germline V gene are SEHNR and FQNEAQ (reference sequence). The CDR3 loop spans 15 amino acids. At survey level, the immunoSEQ assay was run in its v3.0 version. What sequencing targeted per sample was about 40,000-50,000 T-cell genomes. Profiling relied on immunoSEQ multiplex PCR, and the TCRdb table lists in-frame clones only, not all of them. The sample has about 32,000 clones; approximately 94% are singletons. Turning to this clone: Its antigen remains unidentified.

The sequencing here drew on unsorted PBMCs, taken 4.1 years after starting antiretroviral therapy. The sequence was collected from a woman between 45 and 65 years old with HIV. The V call is TRBV7-9, the J call TRBJ2-2, with 8 nucleotides matching TRBD2. CDR3: CASSVATGGAGELFF. In DNA form, the CDR3 reads TGTGCCAGCAGCGTCGCCACGGGGGGGGCCGGGGAGCTGTTTTTT.